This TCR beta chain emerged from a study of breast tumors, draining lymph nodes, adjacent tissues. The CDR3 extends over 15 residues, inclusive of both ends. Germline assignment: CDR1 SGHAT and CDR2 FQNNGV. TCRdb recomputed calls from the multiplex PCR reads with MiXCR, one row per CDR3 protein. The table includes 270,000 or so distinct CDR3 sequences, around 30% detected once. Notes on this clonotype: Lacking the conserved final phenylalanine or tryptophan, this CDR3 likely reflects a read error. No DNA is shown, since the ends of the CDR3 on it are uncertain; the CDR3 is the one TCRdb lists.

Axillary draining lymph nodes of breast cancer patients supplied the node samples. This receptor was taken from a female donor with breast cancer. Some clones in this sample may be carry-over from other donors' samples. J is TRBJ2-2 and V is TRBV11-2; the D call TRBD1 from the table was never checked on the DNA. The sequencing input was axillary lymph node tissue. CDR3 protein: CASSRTGGGTGELFI.